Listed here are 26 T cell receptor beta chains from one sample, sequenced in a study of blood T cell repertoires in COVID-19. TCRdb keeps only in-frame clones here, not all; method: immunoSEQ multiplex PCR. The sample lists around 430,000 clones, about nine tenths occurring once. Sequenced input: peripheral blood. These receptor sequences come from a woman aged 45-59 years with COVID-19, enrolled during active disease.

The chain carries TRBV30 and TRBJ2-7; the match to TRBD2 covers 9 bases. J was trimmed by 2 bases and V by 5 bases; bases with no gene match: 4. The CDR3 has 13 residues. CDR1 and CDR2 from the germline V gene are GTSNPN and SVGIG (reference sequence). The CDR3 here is CAWAGTSPYEQYF. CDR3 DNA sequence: TGTGCCTGGGCCGGGACTAGCCCCTACGAGCAGTACTTC.

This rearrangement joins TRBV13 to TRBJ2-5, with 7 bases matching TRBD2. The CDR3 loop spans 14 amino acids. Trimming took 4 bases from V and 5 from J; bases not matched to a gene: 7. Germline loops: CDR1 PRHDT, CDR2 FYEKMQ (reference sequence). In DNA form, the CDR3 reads TGTGCCAGCAGCTACTTGAGGGGAGGGGAGACCCAGTACTTC. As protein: CASSYLRGGETQYF. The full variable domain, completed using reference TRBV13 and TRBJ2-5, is AAGVIQSPRHLIKEKRETATLKCYPIPRHDTVYWYQQGPGQDPQFLISFYEKMQSDKGSIPDRFSAQQFSDYHSELNMSSLELGDSALYFCASSYLRGGETQYFGPGTRLLVL.

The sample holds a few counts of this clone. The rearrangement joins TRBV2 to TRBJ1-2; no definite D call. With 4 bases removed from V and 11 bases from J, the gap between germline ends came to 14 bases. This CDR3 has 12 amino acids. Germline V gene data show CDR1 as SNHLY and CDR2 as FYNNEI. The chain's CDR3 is CASSAPISLYTF. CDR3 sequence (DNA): TGTGCCAGCAGTGCACCTATATCGCTATACACCTTC.

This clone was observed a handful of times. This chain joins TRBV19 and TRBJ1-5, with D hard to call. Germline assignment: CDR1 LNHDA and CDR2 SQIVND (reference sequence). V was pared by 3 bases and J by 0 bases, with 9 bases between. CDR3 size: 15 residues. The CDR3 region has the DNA TGTGCCAGTAGTATGGTACGAGATAGCAATCAGCCCCAGCATTTT. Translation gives CASSMVRDSNQPQHF. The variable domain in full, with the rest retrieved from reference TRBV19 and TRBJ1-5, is DGGITQSPKYLFRKEGQNVTLSCEQNLNHDAMYWYRQDPGQGLRLIYYSQIVNDFQKGDIAEGYSVSREKKESFPLTVTSAQKNPTAFYLCASSMVRDSNQPQHFGDGTRLSIL.

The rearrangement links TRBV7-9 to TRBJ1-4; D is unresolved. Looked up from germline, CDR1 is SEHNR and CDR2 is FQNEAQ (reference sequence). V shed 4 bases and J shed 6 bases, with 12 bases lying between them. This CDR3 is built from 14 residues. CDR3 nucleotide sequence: TGTGCCAGCAGCTCCGAACAGATACATGAAAAACTGTTTTTT. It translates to CASSSEQIHEKLFF.

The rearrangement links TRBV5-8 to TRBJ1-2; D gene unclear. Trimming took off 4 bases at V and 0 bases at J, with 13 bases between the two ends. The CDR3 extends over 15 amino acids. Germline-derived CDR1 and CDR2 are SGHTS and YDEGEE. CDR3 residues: CASSPLASANYGYTF. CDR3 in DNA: TGTGCCAGCAGCCCGTTAGCCAGTGCTAACTATGGCTACACCTTC.

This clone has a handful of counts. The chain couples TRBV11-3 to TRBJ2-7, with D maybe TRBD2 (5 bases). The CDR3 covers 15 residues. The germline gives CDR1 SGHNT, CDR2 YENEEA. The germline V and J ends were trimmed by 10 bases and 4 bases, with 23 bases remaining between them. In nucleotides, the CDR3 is TGTGCCACCCCCTTATACTCCCTAGCAGGATACGAGCAGTACTTC. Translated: CATPLYSLAGYEQYF.

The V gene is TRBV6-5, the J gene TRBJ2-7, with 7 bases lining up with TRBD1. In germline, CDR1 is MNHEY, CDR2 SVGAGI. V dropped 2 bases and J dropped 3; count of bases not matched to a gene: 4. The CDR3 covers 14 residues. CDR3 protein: CASSYLTGNYEQYF. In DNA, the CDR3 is TGTGCCAGCAGTTACCTGACAGGGAACTACGAGCAGTACTTC.

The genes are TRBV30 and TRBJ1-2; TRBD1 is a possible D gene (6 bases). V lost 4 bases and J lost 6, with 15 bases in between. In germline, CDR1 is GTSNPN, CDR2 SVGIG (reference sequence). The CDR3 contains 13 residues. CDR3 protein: CAWNRGAENGYTF. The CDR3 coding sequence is TGTGCCTGGAACCGGGGGGCCGAAAATGGCTACACCTTC. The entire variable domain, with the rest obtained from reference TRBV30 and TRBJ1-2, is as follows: SQTIHQWPATLVQPVGSPLSLECTVEGTSNPNLYWYRQAAGRGLQLLFYSVGIGQISSEVPQNLSASRPQDRQFILSSKKLLLSDSGFYLCAWNRGAENGYTFGSGTRLTVV.

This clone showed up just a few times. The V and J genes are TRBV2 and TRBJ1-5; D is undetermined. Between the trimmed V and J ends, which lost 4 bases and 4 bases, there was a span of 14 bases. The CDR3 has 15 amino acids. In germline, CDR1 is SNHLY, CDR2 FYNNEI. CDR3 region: CASSVAASGNQPQHF. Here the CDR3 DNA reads TGTGCCAGCAGTGTGGCAGCCTCGGGGAATCAGCCCCAGCATTTT.

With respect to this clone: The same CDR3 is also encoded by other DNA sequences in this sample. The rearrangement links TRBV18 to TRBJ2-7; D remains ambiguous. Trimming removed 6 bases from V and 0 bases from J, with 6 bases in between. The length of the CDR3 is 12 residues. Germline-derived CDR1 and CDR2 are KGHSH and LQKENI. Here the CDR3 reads CASSSSSYEQYF. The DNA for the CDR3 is TGTGCCAGCTCTTCTAGCTCCTACGAGCAGTACTTC.

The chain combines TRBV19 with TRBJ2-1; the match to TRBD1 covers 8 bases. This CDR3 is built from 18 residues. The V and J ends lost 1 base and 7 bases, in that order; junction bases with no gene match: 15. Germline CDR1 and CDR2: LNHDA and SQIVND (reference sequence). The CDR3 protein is CASSIAAGGEEVINEQFF. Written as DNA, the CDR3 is TGTGCCAGTAGTATAGCAGCAGGGGGCGAAGAGGTCATAAATGAGCAGTTCTTC.

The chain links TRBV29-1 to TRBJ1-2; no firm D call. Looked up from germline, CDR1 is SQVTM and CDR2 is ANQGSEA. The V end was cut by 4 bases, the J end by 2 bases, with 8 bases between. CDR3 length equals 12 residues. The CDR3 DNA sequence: TGCAGCGTTGTCGGACTAAACTATGGCTACACCTTC. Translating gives CSVVGLNYGYTF.

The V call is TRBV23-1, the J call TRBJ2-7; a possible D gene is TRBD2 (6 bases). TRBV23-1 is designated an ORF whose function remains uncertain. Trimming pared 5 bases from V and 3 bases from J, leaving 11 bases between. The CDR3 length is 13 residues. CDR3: CASSTGSVYEQYF. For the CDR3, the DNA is TGCGCCAGCAGTACCGGGAGCGTCTACGAGCAGTACTTC.

This CDR3 is CASSESGGSPEAFF. DNA for the CDR3: TGCGCCAGCAGTGAGTCAGGAGGCAGCCCAGAAGCTTTCTTT. V gene TRBV10-2 combines with J gene TRBJ1-1; D unclear. The CDR3 runs to 14 residues. Germline V gene sequence: CDR1 WSHSY, CDR2 SAAADI. Trimming removed 0 bases from V and 8 bases from J, with 13 bases in between.

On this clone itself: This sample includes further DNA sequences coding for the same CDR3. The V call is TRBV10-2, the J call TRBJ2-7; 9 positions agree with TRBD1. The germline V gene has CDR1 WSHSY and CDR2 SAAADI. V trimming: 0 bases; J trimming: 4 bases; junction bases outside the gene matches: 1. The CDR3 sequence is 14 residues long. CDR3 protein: CASSESGQGYEQYF. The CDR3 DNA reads TGCGCCAGCAGTGAGTCGGGACAGGGTTACGAGCAGTACTTC.

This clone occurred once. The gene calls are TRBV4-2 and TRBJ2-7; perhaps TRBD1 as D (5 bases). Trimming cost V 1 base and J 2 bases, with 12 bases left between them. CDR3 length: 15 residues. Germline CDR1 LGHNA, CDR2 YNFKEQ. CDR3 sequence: CASSQGRQFPYEQYF. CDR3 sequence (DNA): TGTGCCAGCAGCCAAGGTAGACAGTTCCCCTACGAGCAGTACTTC.

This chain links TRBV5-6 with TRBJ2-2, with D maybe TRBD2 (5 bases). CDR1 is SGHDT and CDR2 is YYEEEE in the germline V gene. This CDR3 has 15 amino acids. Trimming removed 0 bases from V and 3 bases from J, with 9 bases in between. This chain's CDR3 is CASSLGAAYTGELFF. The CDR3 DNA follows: TGTGCCAGCAGCTTGGGAGCGGCGTACACCGGGGAGCTGTTTTTT.

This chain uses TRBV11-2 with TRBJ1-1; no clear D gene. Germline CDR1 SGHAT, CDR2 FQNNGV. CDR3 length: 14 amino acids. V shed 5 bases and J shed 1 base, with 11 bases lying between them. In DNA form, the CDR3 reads TGTGCCAGCAGCCCTCTACGGGGGAACACTGAAGCTTTCTTT. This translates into CASSPLRGNTEAFF. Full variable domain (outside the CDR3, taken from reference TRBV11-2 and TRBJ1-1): EAGVAQSPRYKIIEKRQSVAFWCNPISGHATLYWYQQILGQGPKLLIQFQNNGVVDDSQLPKDRFSAERLKGVDSTLKIQPAKLEDSAVYLCASSPLRGNTEAFFGQGTRLTVV.

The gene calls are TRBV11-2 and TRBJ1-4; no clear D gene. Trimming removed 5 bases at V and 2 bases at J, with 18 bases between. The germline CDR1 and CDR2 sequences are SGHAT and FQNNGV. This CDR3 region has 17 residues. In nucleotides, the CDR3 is TGTGCCAGCAGCGGCCCGGAAGCACGGGAGACTAATGAAAAACTGTTTTTT. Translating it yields CASSGPEARETNEKLFF.

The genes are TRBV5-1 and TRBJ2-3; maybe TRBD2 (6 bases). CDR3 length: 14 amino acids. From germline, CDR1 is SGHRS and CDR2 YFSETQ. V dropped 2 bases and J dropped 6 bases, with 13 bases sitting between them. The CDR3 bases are TGCGCCAGCAGCTTCGAGGAGGGCCGCGATACGCAGTATTTT. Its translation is CASSFEEGRDTQYF.

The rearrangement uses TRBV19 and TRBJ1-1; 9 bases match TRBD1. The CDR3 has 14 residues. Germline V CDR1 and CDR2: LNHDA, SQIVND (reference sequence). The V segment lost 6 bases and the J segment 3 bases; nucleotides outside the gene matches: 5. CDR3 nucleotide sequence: TGTGCCAGTAGACGGGACAGGGATTACACTGAAGCTTTCTTT. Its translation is CASRRDRDYTEAFF.

CDR3 sequence reads: CASVGLRETQYF. CDR3 coding DNA: TGTGCCAGCGTCGGACTTAGGGAGACCCAGTACTTC. This chain links TRBV6-6 with TRBJ2-5; perhaps TRBD2 as D (5 bases). This CDR3 comprises 12 residues. Germline V gives CDR1 MNHNY, CDR2 SVGAGI (reference sequence). V was shortened by 8 bases and J by 5 bases, with 12 bases between the two germline ends.

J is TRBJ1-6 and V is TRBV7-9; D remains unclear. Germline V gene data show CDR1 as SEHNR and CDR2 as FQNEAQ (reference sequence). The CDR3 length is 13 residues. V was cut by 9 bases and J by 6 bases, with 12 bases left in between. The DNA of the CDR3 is TGTGCCAGTTCGTCCTTCCGTAATTCACCCCTCCACTTT. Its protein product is CASSSFRNSPLHF.

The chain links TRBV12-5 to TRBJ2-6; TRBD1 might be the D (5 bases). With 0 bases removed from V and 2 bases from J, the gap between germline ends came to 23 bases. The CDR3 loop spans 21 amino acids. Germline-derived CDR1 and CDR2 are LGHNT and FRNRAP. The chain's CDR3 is CASGLVLPHSQGLTGANVLTF. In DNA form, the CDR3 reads TGTGCTAGTGGTTTGGTATTACCCCACTCCCAGGGTCTGACTGGGGCCAACGTCCTGACTTTC. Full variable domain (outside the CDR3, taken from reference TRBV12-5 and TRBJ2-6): DARVTQTPRHKVTEMGQEVTMRCQPILGHNTVFWYRQTMMQGLELLAYFRNRAPLDDSGMPKDRFSAEMPDATLATLKIQPSEPRDSAVYFCASGLVLPHSQGLTGANVLTFGAGSRLTVL.

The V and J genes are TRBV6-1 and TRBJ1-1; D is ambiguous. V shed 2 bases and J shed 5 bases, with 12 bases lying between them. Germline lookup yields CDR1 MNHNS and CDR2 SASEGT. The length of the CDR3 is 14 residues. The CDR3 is CASSEPGMMTEAFF. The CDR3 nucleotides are TGTGCCAGCAGTGAACCGGGGATGATGACTGAAGCTTTCTTT.